This T cell receptor (beta chain) was documented in a study of T cells in Graves' hyperthyroidism and ophthalmopathy. Using RNA transcripts as the source, TCR beta CDR3 regions were amplified. TCR CDR3 underwent first-round RT-PCR with the HTBI primer set. TCRdb redid the calling of the multiplex PCR reads with MiXCR, one entry per CDR3 protein. This sample has hundreds of thousands of distinct CDR3 sequences; approximately 40% occur once, and the top ten carry approximately 31%. Source material for PBMCs was more than 7.5 ml fresh peripheral blood. The CDR3 covers 17 residues. Losses at the gene ends were 2 bases for V and 1 base for J; bases not matched to a gene: 7.

This receptor was obtained from a woman between 35 and 50 years old with Graves' hyperthyroidism. The sample taken for sequencing was blood. The V and J genes are TRBV12-3 or TRBV12-4 and TRBJ2-5; 10 bases are a match to TRBD2. The CDR3 DNA follows: TGTGCCAGCAGTTTAATTTTACTAGCGGGACCCCAAGAGACCCAGTACTTC. Encoded protein: CASSLILLAGPQETQYF.